This TCR beta chain was identified in a study of control samples from healthy donors and cancer patients. The CDR3 spans 15 residues. Germline lookup yields CDR1 SGHRS and CDR2 YFSETQ. With 1 base removed from V and 9 bases from J, the gap between germline ends came to 14 bases. The protocol was immunoSEQ multiplex PCR, while the TCRdb copy is restricted to in-frame clones and leaves out a portion. In the table there are 130,000 to 150,000 clones, approximately 94% of which are singletons. This clone was counted a few times. The sequenced sample consisted of blood. This chain links TRBV5-1 with TRBJ1-6; tentative D call: TRBD1 (6 bases). The sequence was collected from a man between 18 and 29 years old in good health. The CDR3 here is CASSLQQGSASPLHF. The DNA for the CDR3 is TGCGCCAGCAGCTTGCAGCAGGGGTCGGCTTCACCCCTCCACTTT.